Following are 2 T cell receptor beta chains from one sample sequenced in a study of cytomegalovirus exposure and HLA in healthy donors. The PCR was carried out with 60 Vbeta primers and 13 Jbeta primers. Method: immunoSEQ multiplex PCR; TCRdb's copy keeps in-frame clones and lacks some. The sample carries about 82,000 clones, around 77% recorded once. The source material was PBMCs. These receptors originate from a middle-aged man in good health and CMV-seronegative.

The chain links TRBV18 to TRBJ2-1; 10 bases match TRBD1. The CDR3 spans 15 residues. The V gene end was trimmed by 3 bases and the J gene end by 7 bases; junction bases not matched to a gene: 6. Germline CDR1 and CDR2: KGHSH and LQKENI. The CDR3 DNA is TGTGCCAGCTCACCTCCCGGGACAGGGGAAAATGAGCAGTTCTTC. Its translation is CASSPPGTGENEQFF.

V usage is TRBV30 and J usage is TRBJ2-7; D not certain. The CDR3 length is 12 residues. Trimming left V 0 bases short and J 1 base short, with 4 bases between. Looked up from germline, CDR1 is GTSNPN and CDR2 is SVGIG (reference sequence). The CDR3 is CAWSVLSYEQYF. DNA of the CDR3: TGTGCCTGGAGTGTACTTTCCTACGAGCAGTACTTC.